These T cell receptor beta chains were read from a single sample in a study of T cell repertoires in cytomegalovirus infection. TCRdb re-derived calls from the reads in MiXCR, one entry per CDR3 protein. The sample shows about 310,000 distinct CDR3 sequences, approximately 25% of them seen only once. The antigens for these receptors are not known. The material was cultured PBMCs, obtained from culture after CMV antigen stimulation. All receptors derive from a human donor in good health (CMV status not recorded). Some clones in this sample may be carry-over from other donors' samples. Each CDR3 is given with its conserved first and last residue.

v_call: TRBV24-1; j_call: TRBJ2-2; cdr3_aa: CATSDLSRAGGLTGELFF
v_call: TRBV11-3; j_call: TRBJ1-1; cdr3_aa: CASSLEEETTEAFF
v_call: TRBV3-1; j_call: TRBJ2-5; cdr3_aa: CASSHLGTGQETQYF
v_call: TRBV4-1; j_call: TRBJ2-1; cdr3_aa: CASSQPAGGSNEQFF
v_call: TRBV7-2; j_call: TRBJ1-5; cdr3_aa: CASSLEGQINQPQHF
v_call: TRBV6-2/TRBV6-3; j_call: TRBJ2-1; cdr3_aa: CASSSLLAEFGSEQFF
v_call: TRBV5-1; j_call: TRBJ2-3; cdr3_aa: CASSFGTSGGTDTQYF
v_call: TRBV6-8; j_call: TRBJ2-1; cdr3_aa: CASSSTSGTLGNEQFF
v_call: TRBV29-1; j_call: TRBJ2-1; cdr3_aa: CSALNAASGIFFYEQFF
v_call: TRBV5-1; j_call: TRBJ1-1; cdr3_aa: CASSLVKNTEAFF
v_call: TRBV29-1; j_call: TRBJ1-5; cdr3_aa: CSVLDSLGSNQPQHF
v_call: TRBV7-2; j_call: TRBJ2-3; cdr3_aa: CASSPTQRRTDTQYF
v_call: TRBV7-9; j_call: TRBJ2-7; cdr3_aa: CASSLTPQGGPYEQYF
v_call: TRBV12-3/TRBV12-4; j_call: TRBJ1-6; cdr3_aa: CASSLGGEALHF
v_call: TRBV6-6; j_call: TRBJ2-1; cdr3_aa: CASSQIKDEQFF
v_call: TRBV28; j_call: TRBJ1-2; cdr3_aa: CASSLLTVGYTF
v_call: TRBV19; j_call: TRBJ2-1; cdr3_aa: CASSPPGTGGHEQFF
v_call: TRBV13; j_call: TRBJ2-5; cdr3_aa: CASSLTYSQETQYF
v_call: TRBV7-2; j_call: TRBJ2-3; cdr3_aa: CASSSEYYTQYF
v_call: TRBV28; j_call: TRBJ2-1; cdr3_aa: CASSPITSPDMGLAFNEQFF
v_call: TRBV7-2; j_call: TRBJ1-2; cdr3_aa: CASSLTRDGFYGYTF
v_call: TRBV6-6; j_call: TRBJ1-1; cdr3_aa: CASSYGQLNTEAFF
v_call: TRBV15; j_call: TRBJ1-5; cdr3_aa: CATSREVGNQPQHF
v_call: TRBV20-1; j_call: TRBJ2-3; cdr3_aa: CSARDRDAQYF
v_call: TRBV2; j_call: TRBJ2-7; cdr3_aa: CASSLGTADEQYF
v_call: TRBV7-8; j_call: TRBJ1-1; cdr3_aa: CASSNRGEAFF